This passage covers 15 T cell receptor beta chains from one sample sequenced in a study of CD8 T cells in ankylosing spondylitis. TCRdb re-analysed the 5' RACE reads in MiXCR, keeping a single row per CDR3 protein. The data show roughly 90,000 distinct CDR3 sequences, roughly 8.3% seen once. Material for sequencing was blood, either unsorted or a sorted T cell fraction (not recorded which). The receptors derive from a male donor with ankylosing spondylitis or in good health (not recorded which).

In the case of this clonotype: Germline and junction disagree at one end, which may indicate a read error. This chain uses TRBV18 with TRBJ2-1; no clear D gene. The germline V gene has CDR1 KGHSH and CDR2 LQKENI. The CDR3 length is 12 residues. CDR3 residues: CAGSATVGEQFF. For the CDR3, the DNA is TGTGCCGGCTCAGCAACGGTGGGAGAGCAGTTCTTC. Filled out from reference TRBV18 and TRBJ2-1, the complete variable domain reads NAGVMQNPRHLVRRRGQEARLRCSPMKGHSHVYWYRQLPEEGLKFMVYLQKENIIDESGMPKERFSAEFPKEGPSILRIQQVVRGDSAAYFCAGSATVGEQFFGPGTRLTVL.

Ten or more counts support this clonotype. The gene calls are TRBV9 and TRBJ2-3, with D perhaps matching TRBD1 or TRBD2 (10 bases each). The germline CDR1 and CDR2 sequences are SGDLS and YYNGEE. V was trimmed by 4 bases and J by 6 bases, leaving 33 bases between them. The CDR3 runs to 20 residues. The CDR3 region has the DNA TGTGCCAGCAGCCCACGGGGGACAGGGGAACCTAGCGGGAGTCTGGATACGCAGTATTTT. Its translation: CASSPRGTGEPSGSLDTQYF.

This clonotype appeared many times. The gene calls are TRBV3-1 and TRBJ1-2; no clear D gene. V gave up 1 base and J gave up 4 bases, with 7 bases separating them. Per germline, CDR1 LGHDT and CDR2 YNNKEL (reference sequence). The CDR3 length is 13 residues. The CDR3 DNA reads TGTGCCAGCAGCCAAGGCGCCCGCTATGGCTACACCTTC. Protein product: CASSQGARYGYTF. Variable domain in full (rest from reference TRBV3-1 and TRBJ1-2): DTAVSQTPKYLVTQMGNDKSIKCEQNLGHDTMYWYKQDSKKFLKIMFSYNNKELIINETVPNRFSPKSPDKAHLNLHINSLELGDSAVYFCASSQGARYGYTFGSGTRLTVV.

This clonotype was picked up many times. The chain recombines TRBV20-1 with TRBJ2-1; D may be TRBD2 (5 bases). In germline, CDR1 is DFQATT, CDR2 SNEGSKA (reference sequence). V dropped 8 bases and J dropped 8 bases, with 19 bases sitting between them. This CDR3 has 13 residues. CDR3 nucleotide sequence: TGCAGTTCAACCACCCGGGGTTTCGATGAGCAGTTCTTC. This gives the protein CSSTTRGFDEQFF.

Regarding this clonotype: Being one base from a much bigger clone, this may be a read error. The CDR3 carries no conserved terminal phenylalanine or tryptophan, so it likely arises from a read error. The chain employs TRBV6-2 or TRBV6-3 and TRBJ2-1; the match to TRBD2 covers 7 bases. Germline assignment: CDR1 MNHEY and CDR2 SVGEGT. The junction had 5 bases not matched to a gene; V was cut back by 10 bases and J by 2 bases. The CDR3 covers 13 residues. The CDR3 here is CATREFAYNEQFI. The CDR3 nucleotides are TGTGCCACGCGGGAGTTCGCCTACAATGAGCAGTTCATC.

In its sample, this clonotype was seen many times. The gene calls are TRBV5-1 and TRBJ2-7; 8 nucleotides align to TRBD1. With V trimmed by 9 bases and J by 2 bases, 10 bases remained unmatched. Germline assignment: CDR1 SGHRS and CDR2 YFSETQ. CDR3 length: 14 residues. The chain's CDR3 is CAKIPGQEPYEQYF. The DNA for the CDR3 is TGCGCCAAAATCCCGGGACAGGAGCCCTACGAGCAGTACTTC.

Ten or more counts support this clonotype. The junction does not match germline at one end; this may be a read error. This chain connects TRBV7-7 to TRBJ2-2; 10 positions match TRBD1. The V gene's germline CDR1 is SSHAT and CDR2 FNYEAQ (reference sequence). The CDR3 sequence is 15 residues long. The CDR3 here is CASSPGTGDTGELFF. Here the CDR3 DNA reads TGTGCTAGCAGCCCCGGGACAGGGGACACCGGGGAGCTGTTTTTT.

There are many counts of this clonotype. The chain carries TRBV18 and TRBJ2-3, with 7 bases lining up with TRBD1. The CDR3 is 15 amino acids. V shed 4 bases, J shed 2 bases, and the junction held 6 bases outside the gene matches. Per the germline V gene, CDR1 is KGHSH and CDR2 is LQKENI. CDR3 sequence (DNA): TGTGCCAGCTCACGGTCCCAGGGGGACACAGATACGCAGTATTTT. Translated: CASSRSQGDTDTQYF.

This clonotype turned up a few times. V and J are TRBV4-2 and TRBJ1-5; D ambiguous. The CDR3 runs 14 residues. Germline-derived CDR1 and CDR2 are LGHNA and YNFKEQ. V was trimmed by 1 base and J by 2 bases, leaving 6 bases between them. This CDR3 is CASSQGIGNQPQHF. The CDR3 DNA reads TGTGCCAGCAGCCAAGGAATAGGCAATCAGCCCCAGCATTTT.

This clonotype was detected many times. V usage is TRBV11-2 and J usage is TRBJ2-5; 10 bases align to TRBD1. V gave up 1 base and J gave up 4 bases; unmatched junction bases: 0. The CDR3 extends over 14 amino acids. CDR1 and CDR2 (germline): SGHAT, FQNNGV. The CDR3 nucleotides are TGTGCCAGCAGCTTAGGGACAGGGGGAGAGACCCAGTACTTC. Its protein product is CASSLGTGGETQYF.

V gene TRBV20-1 combines with J gene TRBJ2-7, with TRBD2 as a possible D gene (6 bases). Germline V gives CDR1 DFQATT, CDR2 SNEGSKA (reference sequence). V was cut by 6 bases and J by 2 bases, with 23 bases left in between. CDR3 length equals 16 residues. CDR3 residues: CSARPLKRAVTYEQYF. CDR3 bases: TGCAGTGCCAGACCGTTAAAGCGGGCAGTGACCTACGAGCAGTACTTC.

This clonotype was picked up many times. This chain links TRBV24-1 with TRBJ2-3; 7 positions agree with TRBD2. V was pared by 4 bases and J by 0 bases, with 12 bases of the junction left unmatched. This CDR3 comprises 18 residues. CDR1 KGHDR and CDR2 SFDVKD come from the germline V gene. The DNA for the CDR3 is TGTGCCACCAGTGACCCCGACAGCGGGACCCCTAGCACAGATACGCAGTATTTT. It is translated as CATSDPDSGTPSTDTQYF.

The sample holds many counts of this clonotype. This chain links TRBV28 with TRBJ1-6; D not resolved. CDR1 is MDHEN, CDR2 SYDVKM, per germline. Trimming stripped 3 bases from V and 10 bases from J, with 13 bases between. The CDR3 runs 14 residues. Here the CDR3 reads CASSLPSGESPLHF. For the CDR3, the DNA is TGTGCCAGCAGTTTGCCGAGCGGGGAATCACCCCTCCACTTT.

This clonotype was counted ten times or more. The V call is TRBV11-2, the J call TRBJ1-1, with D possibly being TRBD1 (6 bases). The V gene's germline CDR1 is SGHAT and CDR2 FQNNGV. The CDR3 runs 15 residues. Trimming took 5 bases from V and 7 from J, leaving 20 bases between them. Here the CDR3 reads CASSDYRQAFNEAFF. DNA of the CDR3: TGTGCCAGCAGCGACTACCGACAGGCCTTCAATGAAGCTTTCTTT.

There are many counts of this clonotype. This chain uses TRBV19 with TRBJ2-7; D could derive from TRBD1 or TRBD2 (7 bases each). The CDR3 is made up of 17 amino acids. Germline CDR1 is LNHDA and CDR2 is SQIVND (reference sequence). The germline V and J ends were trimmed by 1 base and 3 bases, with 19 bases remaining between them. In nucleotides, the CDR3 is TGTGCCAGTAGTATAGGACTAGCCCCCAGGGGGAACTACGAGCAGTACTTC. Its translation: CASSIGLAPRGNYEQYF.